A selection of T cell receptor beta chains follows, all from one sample in a study of graft-versus-host responses after intestinal transplantation. For these TCRs, the target antigens are not known. Assay: immunoSEQ multiplex PCR; the TCRdb copy retains only in-frame clones and omits some. The sample comprises about 110,000 clones, roughly 87% of which are singletons, and approximately 0.76% rests with the top ten. The input for sequencing was unstimulated CD4+ T cells sorted from spleen or lymph node cells, taken before transplant. The source of these receptors is a human donor who was the organ donor for an intestinal transplant. Both conserved end residues are part of each CDR3. A D gene is named only where the DNA matches it firmly. Some rows mark clone size as missing; the rest say once, few, many or name a class of expanded clone.

clone size | J gene | D gene | V gene | CDR3 DNA | CDR3 protein
NA | TRBJ1-5 | NA | TRBV6-1 | TGTGCCAGCAGTGTGGACAAGGGTTGGGATCAGCCCCAGCATTTT | CASSVDKGWDQPQHF
NA | TRBJ2-5 | TRBD2 | TRBV5-1 | TGCGCCAGCAGCTTGCTAGCGGGGGGGTACCAAGAGACCCAGTACTTC | CASSLLAGGYQETQYF
few | TRBJ1-2 | TRBD1 | TRBV2 | TGTGCCAGCAGGGGGGACAGACTCCTCAGGGGTGGCTACACCTTC | CASRGDRLLRGGYTF
NA | TRBJ1-2 | TRBD1 | TRBV2 | TGTGCCAGCAGGACAGGGGGCTATGGCTACACCTTC | CASRTGGYGYTF
once | TRBJ2-7 | NA | TRBV5-8 | TGTGCCAGCAGCTTTGGCCACGAGCAGTACTTC | CASSFGHEQYF
NA | TRBJ1-2 | NA | TRBV28 | TGTGCCAGCAGTTTCATACCCCTAACTGATACCGCTAACTATGGCTACACCTTC | CASSFIPLTDTANYGYTF
NA | TRBJ1-4 | NA | TRBV19 | TGTGCCAGTAGTACCCAGGGGACCCCAACTAATGAAAAACTGTTTTTT | CASSTQGTPTNEKLFF
NA | TRBJ2-7 | NA | TRBV27 | TGTGCCAGCAGTCCCTCCCCGGGTTATATTAACGAGCAGTACTTC | CASSPSPGYINEQYF
once | TRBJ1-5 | NA | TRBV19 | TGTGCCAGTAGTATTGGGGGACGCAATCAGCCCCAGCATTTT | CASSIGGRNQPQHF
NA | TRBJ2-5 | TRBD1 | TRBV7-9 | TGTGCCAGCAGCCCCGGACAGGGGGTCCAAGAGACCCAGTACTTC | CASSPGQGVQETQYF
NA | TRBJ1-1 | NA | TRBV5-1 | TGCGCCAGCAGCTTCGACAGGAACACTGAAGCTTTCTTT | CASSFDRNTEAFF
NA | TRBJ1-5 | NA | TRBV2 | TGTGCCAGCAGGGGAAATTCGAATCAGCCCCAGCATTTT | CASRGNSNQPQHF
NA | TRBJ1-6 | NA | TRBV10-3 | TGTGCCATCGGATCCAATTCACCCCTCCACTTT | CAIGSNSPLHF
NA | TRBJ2-1 | TRBD2 | TRBV7-3 | TGTGCCAGCAGCCCTCTAGCGGGGGGGCCCCTCCAGCAGTTCTTC | CASSPLAGGPLQQFF
NA | TRBJ1-1 | NA | TRBV20-1 | TGCAGTGCTAGAGCAAACCTTGAAGCTTTCTTT | CSARANLEAFF
NA | TRBJ2-1 | TRBD2 | TRBV19 | TGTGCCAGTAGTACCGGCGGACTAGCGGGAGGATGGCTTGAGCAGTTCTTC | CASSTGGLAGGWLEQFF
NA | TRBJ2-1 | TRBD2 | TRBV7-8 | TGTGCCAGCAGCTGGGGACTAGCGGGACCCAATGAGCAGTTCTTC | CASSWGLAGPNEQFF
NA | TRBJ2-4 | NA | TRBV7-8 | TGTGCCAGCAGCTTACGGACGGCTCTAGCCAAAAACATTCAGTACTTC | CASSLRTALAKNIQYF
NA | TRBJ2-7 | NA | TRBV25-1 | TGTGCCAGCGACTCGGGACGCACCTACGAGCAGTACTTC | CASDSGRTYEQYF
NA | TRBJ2-5 | NA | TRBV5-4 | TGTGCCAGCAGCTTGGGGGGGCGAGAGACCCAGTACTTC | CASSLGGRETQYF
once | TRBJ2-2 | TRBD1 | TRBV5-4 | TGTGCCAGCAGCTTGGGACAGGGACCCACCGGGGAGCTGTTTTTT | CASSLGQGPTGELFF
NA | TRBJ2-3 | NA | TRBV9 | TGTGCCAGCAGCGTTAGAGTAGCGGATACGCAGTATTTT | CASSVRVADTQYF
NA | TRBJ2-1 | NA | TRBV18 | TGTGCCAGCTCGGGACAACCCGACAATGAGCAGTTCTTC | CASSGQPDNEQFF
NA | TRBJ1-2 | TRBD1 | TRBV19 | TGTGCCAGTAGTATTCCGGCAGGGGGCAGAAACTATGGCTACACCTTC | CASSIPAGGRNYGYTF
NA | TRBJ1-3 | NA | TRBV28 | TGTGCCAGCAGTTTAGGGGGATCGGGGGGAAACACCATATATTTT | CASSLGGSGGNTIYF
NA | TRBJ2-6 | NA | TRBV7-8 | TGTGCCAGCAGCTCAGTCTCTGGGGCCAACGTCCTGACTTTC | CASSSVSGANVLTF
NA | TRBJ1-1 | NA | TRBV6-5 | TGTGCCAGCAGTTACTCGATATCCGCTATGAACACTGAAGCTTTCTTT | CASSYSISAMNTEAFF